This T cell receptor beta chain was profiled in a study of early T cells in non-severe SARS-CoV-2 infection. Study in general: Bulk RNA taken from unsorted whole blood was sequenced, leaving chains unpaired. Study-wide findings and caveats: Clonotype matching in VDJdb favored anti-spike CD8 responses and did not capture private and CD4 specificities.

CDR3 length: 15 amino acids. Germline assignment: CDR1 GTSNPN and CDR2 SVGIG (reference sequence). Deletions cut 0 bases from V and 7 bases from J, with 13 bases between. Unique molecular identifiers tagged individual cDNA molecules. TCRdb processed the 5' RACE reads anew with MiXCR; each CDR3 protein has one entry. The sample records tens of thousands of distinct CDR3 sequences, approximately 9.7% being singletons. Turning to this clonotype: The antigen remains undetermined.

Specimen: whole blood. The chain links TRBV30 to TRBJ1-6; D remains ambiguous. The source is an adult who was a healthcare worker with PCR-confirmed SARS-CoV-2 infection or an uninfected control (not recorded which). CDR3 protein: CAWSVSGHRNSPLHF. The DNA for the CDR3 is TGTGCCTGGAGTGTATCCGGCCACCGAAATTCACCCCTCCACTTT.